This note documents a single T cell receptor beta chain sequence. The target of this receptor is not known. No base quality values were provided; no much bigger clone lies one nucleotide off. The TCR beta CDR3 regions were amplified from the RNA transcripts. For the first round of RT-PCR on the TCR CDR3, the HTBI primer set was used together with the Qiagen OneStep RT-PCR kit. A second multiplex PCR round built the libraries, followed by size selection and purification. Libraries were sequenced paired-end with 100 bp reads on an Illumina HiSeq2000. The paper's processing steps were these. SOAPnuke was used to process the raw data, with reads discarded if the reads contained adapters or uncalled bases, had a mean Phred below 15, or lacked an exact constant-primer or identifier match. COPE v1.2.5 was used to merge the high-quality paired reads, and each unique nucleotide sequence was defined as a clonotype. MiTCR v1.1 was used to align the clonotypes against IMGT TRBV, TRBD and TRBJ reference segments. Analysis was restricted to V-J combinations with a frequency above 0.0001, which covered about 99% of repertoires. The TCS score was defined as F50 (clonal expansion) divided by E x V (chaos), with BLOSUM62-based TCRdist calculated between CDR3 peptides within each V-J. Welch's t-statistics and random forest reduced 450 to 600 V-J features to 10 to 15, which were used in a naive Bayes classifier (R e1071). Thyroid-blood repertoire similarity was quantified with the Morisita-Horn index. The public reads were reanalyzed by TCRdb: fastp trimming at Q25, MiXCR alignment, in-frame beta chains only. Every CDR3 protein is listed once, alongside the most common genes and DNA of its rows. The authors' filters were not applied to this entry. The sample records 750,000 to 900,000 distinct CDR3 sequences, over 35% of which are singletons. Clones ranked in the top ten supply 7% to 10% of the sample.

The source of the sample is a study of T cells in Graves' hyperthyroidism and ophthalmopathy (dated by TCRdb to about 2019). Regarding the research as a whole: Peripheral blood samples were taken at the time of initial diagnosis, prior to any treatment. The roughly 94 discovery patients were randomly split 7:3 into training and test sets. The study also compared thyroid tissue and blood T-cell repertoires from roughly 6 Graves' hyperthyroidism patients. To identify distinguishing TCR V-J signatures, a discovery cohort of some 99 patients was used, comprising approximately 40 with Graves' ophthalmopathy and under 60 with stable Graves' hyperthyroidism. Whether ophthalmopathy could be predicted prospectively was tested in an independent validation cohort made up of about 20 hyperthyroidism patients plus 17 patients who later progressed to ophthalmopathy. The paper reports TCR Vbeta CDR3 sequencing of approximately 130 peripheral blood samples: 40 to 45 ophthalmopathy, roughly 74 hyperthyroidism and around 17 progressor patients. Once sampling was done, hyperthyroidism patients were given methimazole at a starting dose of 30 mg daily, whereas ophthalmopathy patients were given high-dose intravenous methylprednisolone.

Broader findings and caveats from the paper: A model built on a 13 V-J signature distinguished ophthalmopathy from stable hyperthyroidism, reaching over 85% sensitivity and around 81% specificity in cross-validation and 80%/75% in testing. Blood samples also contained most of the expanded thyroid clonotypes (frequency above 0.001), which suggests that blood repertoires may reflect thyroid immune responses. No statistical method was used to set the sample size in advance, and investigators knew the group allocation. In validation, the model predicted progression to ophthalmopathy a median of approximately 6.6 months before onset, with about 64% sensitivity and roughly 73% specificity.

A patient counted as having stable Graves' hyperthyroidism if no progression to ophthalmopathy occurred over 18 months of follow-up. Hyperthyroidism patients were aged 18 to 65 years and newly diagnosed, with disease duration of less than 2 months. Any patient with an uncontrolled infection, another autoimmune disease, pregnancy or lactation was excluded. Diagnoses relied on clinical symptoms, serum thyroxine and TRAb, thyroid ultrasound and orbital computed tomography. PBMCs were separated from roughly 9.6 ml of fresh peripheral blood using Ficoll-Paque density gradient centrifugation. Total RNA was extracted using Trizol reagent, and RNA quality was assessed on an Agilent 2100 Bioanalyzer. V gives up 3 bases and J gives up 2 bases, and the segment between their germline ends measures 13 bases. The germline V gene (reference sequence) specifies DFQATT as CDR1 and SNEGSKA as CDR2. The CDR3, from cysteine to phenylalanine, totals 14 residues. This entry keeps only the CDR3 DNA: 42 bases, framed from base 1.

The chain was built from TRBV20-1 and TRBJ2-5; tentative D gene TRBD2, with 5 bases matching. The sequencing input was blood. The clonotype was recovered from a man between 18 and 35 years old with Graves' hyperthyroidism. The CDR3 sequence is CSARKGVAQETQYF. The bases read TGCAGTGCTAGGAAGGGAGTGGCTCAAGAGACCCAGTACTTC.